This is a list of T cell receptor beta chains from one sample in a study of blood T cell repertoires in COVID-19. Repertoires were generated with immunoSEQ multiplex PCR, while TCRdb's copy carries only in-frame clones and drops some. The table has fewer than 70,000 clones, about nine tenths seen once. The sequencing input was peripheral blood. The receptors originated from a man aged 45-65 years with active COVID-19. Each CDR3 is given with its conserved first and last residue. Each record gives: CDR3 protein, CDR3 DNA, D gene, CDR3 length, J gene, V gene, clone size. D genes are given only for firm matches. Only some rows state a clone size, as once, few, many or a class for expanded clones.

CDR3 protein: CASSYGQQIGGSPLHF; CDR3 DNA: TGTGCCAGCAGTTACGGGCAGCAAATAGGGGGCTCACCCCTCCACTTT; D gene: TRBD1; CDR3 length: 16; J gene: TRBJ1-6; V gene: TRBV6-2/TRBV6-3; clone size: -
CDR3 protein: CASSFADSSPLHF; CDR3 DNA: TGTGCCAGCAGCTTTGCAGATTCCTCACCCCTCCACTTT; D gene: -; CDR3 length: 13; J gene: TRBJ1-6; V gene: TRBV5-6; clone size: medium-sized
CDR3 protein: CASSPTREDGAFF; CDR3 DNA: TGTGCCAGCAGCCCCACCCGGGAGGATGGAGCTTTCTTT; D gene: -; CDR3 length: 13; J gene: TRBJ1-1; V gene: TRBV7-8; clone size: once
CDR3 protein: CASSVEDSLWNEQFF; CDR3 DNA: TGTGCCAGCAGCGTAGAGGACTCACTTTGGAATGAGCAGTTCTTC; D gene: -; CDR3 length: 15; J gene: TRBJ2-1; V gene: TRBV9; clone size: -
CDR3 protein: CASSQGLAGVREQFF; CDR3 DNA: TGTGCCAGCAGCCAAGGACTAGCGGGAGTCAGGGAGCAGTTCTTC; D gene: TRBD2; CDR3 length: 15; J gene: TRBJ2-1; V gene: TRBV3-1/TRBV3-2; clone size: -
CDR3 protein: CASSYSTGEKAFF; CDR3 DNA: TGTGCCAGCAGTTACTCGACAGGGGAGAAAGCTTTCTTT; D gene: TRBD1; CDR3 length: 13; J gene: TRBJ1-1; V gene: TRBV6-5; clone size: -
CDR3 protein: CASSQVASGTGGNEKLFF; CDR3 DNA: TGCGCCAGCAGCCAGGTGGCTTCTGGGACAGGGGGTAATGAAAAACTGTTTTTT; D gene: TRBD1; CDR3 length: 18; J gene: TRBJ1-4; V gene: TRBV4-1; clone size: -
CDR3 protein: CASKGRAYGYTF; CDR3 DNA: TGTGCCAGCAAGGGGAGGGCCTATGGCTACACCTTC; D gene: -; CDR3 length: 12; J gene: TRBJ1-2; V gene: TRBV28; clone size: -
CDR3 protein: CASSATGLSNQPQHF; CDR3 DNA: TGTGCCAGCAGCGCGACAGGGCTTAGCAATCAGCCCCAGCATTTT; D gene: TRBD1; CDR3 length: 15; J gene: TRBJ1-5; V gene: TRBV9; clone size: -
CDR3 protein: CASSLLREISYEQYF; CDR3 DNA: TGTGCCAGCAGCTTGTTGCGGGAGATCTCCTACGAGCAGTACTTC; D gene: TRBD2; CDR3 length: 15; J gene: TRBJ2-7; V gene: TRBV5-4; clone size: -
CDR3 protein: CASSPEGNYGYTF; CDR3 DNA: TGTGCCAGCTCACCAGAGGGAAACTATGGCTACACCTTC; D gene: -; CDR3 length: 13; J gene: TRBJ1-2; V gene: TRBV18; clone size: -
CDR3 protein: CASSFQSGGSYEQYF; CDR3 DNA: TGTGCCAGCAGCTTTCAGAGCGGGGGATCCTACGAGCAGTACTTC; D gene: TRBD2; CDR3 length: 15; J gene: TRBJ2-7; V gene: TRBV7-2; clone size: few
CDR3 protein: CASSVLGDTRAYTDTQYF; CDR3 DNA: TGTGCCAGCAGTGTACTTGGAGATACACGAGCCTACACAGATACGCAGTATTTT; D gene: -; CDR3 length: 18; J gene: TRBJ2-3; V gene: TRBV7-6; clone size: -
CDR3 protein: CASRMTGPYEQYF; CDR3 DNA: TGTGCCAGCCGAATGACAGGGCCCTACGAGCAGTACTTC; D gene: TRBD1; CDR3 length: 13; J gene: TRBJ2-7; V gene: TRBV28; clone size: -
CDR3 protein: CASSPGTGGRTIQYF; CDR3 DNA: TGTGCCAGCAGCCCCGGGACAGGGGGCCGGACCATTCAGTACTTC; D gene: TRBD1; CDR3 length: 15; J gene: TRBJ2-4; V gene: TRBV5-8; clone size: once
CDR3 protein: CASSLVSTSGTTEQYF; CDR3 DNA: TGTGCCAGCAGTTTGGTTTCGACTAGCGGGACAACCGAGCAGTACTTC; D gene: TRBD2; CDR3 length: 16; J gene: TRBJ2-7; V gene: TRBV28; clone size: once
CDR3 protein: CASSSPGGLASPLHF; CDR3 DNA: TGTGCCAGCAGCTCACCGGGGGGGCTTGCTTCACCCCTCCACTTT; D gene: -; CDR3 length: 15; J gene: TRBJ1-6; V gene: TRBV5-5; clone size: -
CDR3 protein: CASSLRGAGPYEQYF; CDR3 DNA: TGTGCCAGCAGCTTACGGGGGGCAGGACCCTACGAGCAGTACTTC; D gene: -; CDR3 length: 15; J gene: TRBJ2-7; V gene: TRBV7-2; clone size: -
CDR3 protein: CASSFGQGTGNTIYF; CDR3 DNA: TGTGCCAGCAGTTTCGGACAGGGGACTGGAAACACCATATATTTT; D gene: TRBD1; CDR3 length: 15; J gene: TRBJ1-3; V gene: TRBV28; clone size: -
CDR3 protein: CASSDYGTRGPLTEAFF; CDR3 DNA: TGTGCCAGCAGCGACTATGGGACAAGGGGGCCTCTGACTGAAGCTTTCTTT; D gene: TRBD1; CDR3 length: 17; J gene: TRBJ1-1; V gene: TRBV6-2/TRBV6-3; clone size: -
CDR3 protein: CASSILAGGPYEQYF; CDR3 DNA: TGTGCCAGTAGTATCCTAGCGGGAGGTCCCTACGAGCAGTACTTC; D gene: TRBD2; CDR3 length: 15; J gene: TRBJ2-7; V gene: TRBV19; clone size: -
CDR3 protein: CASSTKTRGELFF; CDR3 DNA: TGTGCCAGTAGTACCAAAACCCGGGGGGAGCTGTTTTTT; D gene: -; CDR3 length: 13; J gene: TRBJ2-2; V gene: TRBV19; clone size: -
CDR3 protein: CASSLEEGGGPRGYTF; CDR3 DNA: TGTGCCAGCAGCTTAGAGGAGGGGGGGGGTCCCCGCGGCTACACCTTC; D gene: -; CDR3 length: 16; J gene: TRBJ1-2; V gene: TRBV7-9; clone size: -
CDR3 protein: CASSPGTGGFSTNEKLFF; CDR3 DNA: TGTGCCAGCAGCCCCGGGACAGGGGGATTCAGCACTAATGAAAAACTGTTTTTT; D gene: TRBD1; CDR3 length: 18; J gene: TRBJ1-4; V gene: TRBV11-2; clone size: -
CDR3 protein: CASRHGQNTEAFF; CDR3 DNA: TGTGCAAGTCGCCATGGACAGAACACTGAAGCTTTCTTT; D gene: -; CDR3 length: 13; J gene: TRBJ1-1; V gene: TRBV12-2; clone size: few
CDR3 protein: CTSSTPQRERGTGELFF; CDR3 DNA: TGCACCAGCAGCACCCCCCAGCGGGAGAGGGGGACCGGGGAGCTGTTTTTT; D gene: -; CDR3 length: 17; J gene: TRBJ2-2; V gene: TRBV1; clone size: -
CDR3 protein: CASSLSSQPHGYTF; CDR3 DNA: TGTGCCAGCAGCTTAAGTAGTCAACCCCATGGCTACACCTTC; D gene: -; CDR3 length: 14; J gene: TRBJ1-2; V gene: TRBV7-2; clone size: -
CDR3 protein: CASSYSRTGGSYGYTF; CDR3 DNA: TGTGCCAGCAGTTACTCGCGGACAGGGGGCAGCTATGGCTACACCTTC; D gene: TRBD1; CDR3 length: 16; J gene: TRBJ1-2; V gene: TRBV6-5; clone size: once
CDR3 protein: CASSLVGTGYYEQYF; CDR3 DNA: TGTGCCAGCAGCTTAGTGGGGACAGGATACTACGAGCAGTACTTC; D gene: TRBD1; CDR3 length: 15; J gene: TRBJ2-7; V gene: TRBV7-9; clone size: -
CDR3 protein: CASSKPGQGAWGVEQFF; CDR3 DNA: TGTGCCAGCAGTAAACCTGGACAGGGGGCTTGGGGTGTTGAGCAGTTCTTC; D gene: TRBD1; CDR3 length: 17; J gene: TRBJ2-1; V gene: TRBV28; clone size: -
CDR3 protein: CASSLVDQPQHF; CDR3 DNA: TGTGCCAGCAGCTTGGTCGATCAGCCCCAGCATTTT; D gene: -; CDR3 length: 12; J gene: TRBJ1-5; V gene: TRBV5-6; clone size: -
CDR3 protein: CASTPSAPQGGPDTQYF; CDR3 DNA: TGTGCCAGCACCCCTTCAGCCCCCCAGGGAGGCCCAGATACGCAGTATTTT; D gene: -; CDR3 length: 17; J gene: TRBJ2-3; V gene: TRBV28; clone size: once
CDR3 protein: CASSLRLAEDTQYF; CDR3 DNA: TGTGCCAGCAGTTTAAGACTAGCGGAAGATACGCAGTATTTT; D gene: TRBD2; CDR3 length: 14; J gene: TRBJ2-3; V gene: TRBV27; clone size: -
CDR3 protein: CASSSAIGNQPQHF; CDR3 DNA: TGTGCCAGCAGCTCCGCTATTGGCAATCAGCCCCAGCATTTT; D gene: -; CDR3 length: 14; J gene: TRBJ1-5; V gene: TRBV7-9; clone size: -
CDR3 protein: CASSIAGISTDTQYF; CDR3 DNA: TGTGCCAGTAGTATAGCGGGGATTAGCACAGATACGCAGTATTTT; D gene: -; CDR3 length: 15; J gene: TRBJ2-3; V gene: TRBV19; clone size: -
CDR3 protein: CASSLGPGQGGTGELFF; CDR3 DNA: TGTGCCAGCAGCCTCGGCCCGGGACAGGGAGGCACCGGGGAGCTGTTTTTT; D gene: TRBD1; CDR3 length: 17; J gene: TRBJ2-2; V gene: TRBV7-3; clone size: -
CDR3 protein: CAWSVSAKGSNYGYTF; CDR3 DNA: TGTGCCTGGAGTGTATCAGCGAAAGGTAGTAACTATGGCTACACCTTC; D gene: -; CDR3 length: 16; J gene: TRBJ1-2; V gene: TRBV30; clone size: few
CDR3 protein: CAINGDREYEQYF; CDR3 DNA: TGTGCCATCAATGGGGACAGGGAGTACGAGCAGTACTTC; D gene: TRBD1; CDR3 length: 13; J gene: TRBJ2-7; V gene: TRBV10-3; clone size: -
CDR3 protein: CASSLEGTSGFEQYF; CDR3 DNA: TGTGCCAGCAGCTTAGAGGGGACTAGCGGGTTCGAGCAGTACTTC; D gene: TRBD2; CDR3 length: 15; J gene: TRBJ2-7; V gene: TRBV7-2; clone size: -
CDR3 protein: CASSGVGGEKLFF; CDR3 DNA: TGTGCCAGCAGTGGAGTGGGAGGTGAAAAACTGTTTTTT; D gene: -; CDR3 length: 13; J gene: TRBJ1-4; V gene: TRBV2; clone size: -
CDR3 protein: CASTSSSGANVLTF; CDR3 DNA: TGTGCCAGCACCTCTAGTTCTGGGGCCAACGTCCTGACTTTC; D gene: -; CDR3 length: 14; J gene: TRBJ2-6; V gene: TRBV6-5; clone size: few
CDR3 protein: CSVGVRHQNTEAFF; CDR3 DNA: TGCAGCGTTGGAGTACGTCACCAGAACACTGAAGCTTTCTTT; D gene: -; CDR3 length: 14; J gene: TRBJ1-1; V gene: TRBV29-1; clone size: once
CDR3 protein: CASSEWRGSSYNEQFF; CDR3 DNA: TGTGCCAGCAGTGAATGGAGGGGAAGCTCCTACAATGAGCAGTTCTTC; D gene: -; CDR3 length: 16; J gene: TRBJ2-1; V gene: TRBV6-1; clone size: -
CDR3 protein: CASSPRQDNQPQHF; CDR3 DNA: TGTGCCAGCAGTCCCCGACAGGATAATCAGCCCCAGCATTTT; D gene: -; CDR3 length: 14; J gene: TRBJ1-5; V gene: TRBV28; clone size: -
CDR3 protein: CASSIEGSGSSYNEQFF; CDR3 DNA: TGTGCCAGTAGTATAGAGGGTAGCGGGAGTTCCTACAATGAGCAGTTCTTC; D gene: TRBD2; CDR3 length: 17; J gene: TRBJ2-1; V gene: TRBV19; clone size: -
CDR3 protein: CASNAGNTEAFF; CDR3 DNA: TGTGCCAGCAATGCAGGGAATACTGAAGCTTTCTTT; D gene: -; CDR3 length: 12; J gene: TRBJ1-1; V gene: TRBV27; clone size: -
CDR3 protein: CARQDGPGNTIYF; CDR3 DNA: TGTGCCAGACAGGATGGCCCTGGAAACACCATATATTTT; D gene: -; CDR3 length: 13; J gene: TRBJ1-3; V gene: TRBV2; clone size: -
CDR3 protein: CASSIGKVSGTHYNEQFF; CDR3 DNA: TGTGCCAGTAGTATAGGTAAGGTTTCGGGGACTCACTACAATGAGCAGTTCTTC; D gene: -; CDR3 length: 18; J gene: TRBJ2-1; V gene: TRBV19; clone size: -
CDR3 protein: CASSLETGISGGEQYF; CDR3 DNA: TGTGCCAGCAGCTTGGAAACAGGGATAAGCGGGGGGGAGCAGTACTTC; D gene: TRBD2; CDR3 length: 16; J gene: TRBJ2-7; V gene: TRBV11-2; clone size: -
CDR3 protein: CASGIRGSTGELFF; CDR3 DNA: TGTGCCTCCGGAATCAGGGGAAGCACCGGGGAGCTGTTTTTT; D gene: -; CDR3 length: 14; J gene: TRBJ2-2; V gene: TRBV3-1/TRBV3-2; clone size: few
CDR3 protein: CASSSPFKQGANYGYTF; CDR3 DNA: TGTGCCAGCAGCTCCCCCTTTAAACAGGGGGCTAACTATGGCTACACCTTC; D gene: TRBD1; CDR3 length: 17; J gene: TRBJ1-2; V gene: TRBV5-6; clone size: -
CDR3 protein: CASSRMGLAGALGTDTQYF; CDR3 DNA: TGTGCCAGCAGCCGCATGGGACTAGCGGGGGCCTTAGGCACAGATACGCAGTATTTT; D gene: TRBD2; CDR3 length: 19; J gene: TRBJ2-3; V gene: TRBV5-4; clone size: -
CDR3 protein: CASSIRQAGNTEAFF; CDR3 DNA: TGTGCCAGCAGCATCAGACAGGCCGGGAACACTGAAGCTTTCTTT; D gene: -; CDR3 length: 15; J gene: TRBJ1-1; V gene: TRBV7-9; clone size: -
CDR3 protein: CASSSSRAGYNSPLHF; CDR3 DNA: TGTGCCAGCAGCTCCTCTCGAGCGGGTTATAATTCACCCCTCCACTTT; D gene: -; CDR3 length: 16; J gene: TRBJ1-6; V gene: TRBV7-9; clone size: -
CDR3 protein: CASTTLPGLAKTDTQYF; CDR3 DNA: TGTGCCAGTACCACGCTCCCGGGACTAGCGAAGACAGATACGCAGTATTTT; D gene: TRBD2; CDR3 length: 17; J gene: TRBJ2-3; V gene: TRBV19; clone size: once
CDR3 protein: CASSGGVRGVDSPLHF; CDR3 DNA: TGTGCCAGCAGCGGGGGCGTTCGGGGGGTGGATTCACCCCTCCACTTT; D gene: -; CDR3 length: 16; J gene: TRBJ1-6; V gene: TRBV9; clone size: -
CDR3 protein: CSVKDTNFNQPQHF; CDR3 DNA: TGCAGCGTCAAGGACACGAACTTCAATCAGCCCCAGCATTTT; D gene: -; CDR3 length: 14; J gene: TRBJ1-5; V gene: TRBV29-1; clone size: -
CDR3 protein: CASSYSGSVVTEAFF; CDR3 DNA: TGTGCCAGCAGTTACTCAGGCAGCGTTGTCACTGAAGCTTTCTTT; D gene: -; CDR3 length: 15; J gene: TRBJ1-1; V gene: TRBV6-2/TRBV6-3; clone size: -
CDR3 protein: CATSRDVAGTSTDTQYF; CDR3 DNA: TGTGCCACCAGCAGAGACGTTGCGGGTACTAGCACAGATACGCAGTATTTT; D gene: -; CDR3 length: 17; J gene: TRBJ2-3; V gene: TRBV15; clone size: -
CDR3 protein: CASSPRTGSVGYTF; CDR3 DNA: TGTGCCAGCAGCCCCCGGACAGGGTCGGTTGGCTACACCTTC; D gene: TRBD1; CDR3 length: 14; J gene: TRBJ1-2; V gene: TRBV3-1/TRBV3-2; clone size: -